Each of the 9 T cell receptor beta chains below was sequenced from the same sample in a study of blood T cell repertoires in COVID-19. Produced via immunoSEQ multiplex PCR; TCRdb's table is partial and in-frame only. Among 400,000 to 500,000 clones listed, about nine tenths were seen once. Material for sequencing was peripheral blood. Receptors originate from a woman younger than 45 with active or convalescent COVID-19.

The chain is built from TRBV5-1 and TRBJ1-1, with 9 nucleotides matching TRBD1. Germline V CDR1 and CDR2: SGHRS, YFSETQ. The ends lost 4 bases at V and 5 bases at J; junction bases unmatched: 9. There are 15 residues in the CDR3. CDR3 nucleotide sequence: TGCGCCAGCAGCCCACAACAGGGGGCACGGACTGAAGCTTTCTTT. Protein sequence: CASSPQQGARTEAFF.

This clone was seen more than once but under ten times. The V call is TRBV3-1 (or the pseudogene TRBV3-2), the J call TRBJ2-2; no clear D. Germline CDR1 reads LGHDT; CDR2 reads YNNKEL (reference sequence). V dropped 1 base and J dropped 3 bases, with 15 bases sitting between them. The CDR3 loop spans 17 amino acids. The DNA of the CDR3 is TGTGCCAGCAGCCAAGTGTCCCAGGTTTGGGACACCGGGGAGCTGTTTTTT. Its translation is CASSQVSQVWDTGELFF.

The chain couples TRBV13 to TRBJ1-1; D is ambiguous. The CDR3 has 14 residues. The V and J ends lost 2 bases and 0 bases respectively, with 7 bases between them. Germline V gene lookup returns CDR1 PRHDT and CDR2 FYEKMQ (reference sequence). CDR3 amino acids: CASSLQEMNTEAFF. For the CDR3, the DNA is TGTGCCAGCAGCTTACAGGAAATGAACACTGAAGCTTTCTTT.

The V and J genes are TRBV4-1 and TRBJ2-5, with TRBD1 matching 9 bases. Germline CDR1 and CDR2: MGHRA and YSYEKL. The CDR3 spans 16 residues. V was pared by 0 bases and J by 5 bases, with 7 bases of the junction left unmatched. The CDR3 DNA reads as TGCGCCAGCAGCCAAGATCCGGACAGGGGCGAGGAGACCCAGTACTTC. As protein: CASSQDPDRGEETQYF.

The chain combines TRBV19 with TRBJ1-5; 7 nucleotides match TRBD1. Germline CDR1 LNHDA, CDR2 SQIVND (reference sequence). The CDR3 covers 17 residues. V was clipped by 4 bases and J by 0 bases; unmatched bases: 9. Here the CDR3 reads CASSTTRQGVSNQPQHF. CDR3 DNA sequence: TGTGCCAGTAGTACGACCCGACAGGGCGTTAGCAATCAGCCCCAGCATTTT.

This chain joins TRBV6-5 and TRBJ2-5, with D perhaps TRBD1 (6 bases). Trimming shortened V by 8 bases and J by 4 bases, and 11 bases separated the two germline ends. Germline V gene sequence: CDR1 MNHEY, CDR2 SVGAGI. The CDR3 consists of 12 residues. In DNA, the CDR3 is TGTGCCAGCCTAACAGGGCGAGAGACCCAGTACTTC. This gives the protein CASLTGRETQYF.

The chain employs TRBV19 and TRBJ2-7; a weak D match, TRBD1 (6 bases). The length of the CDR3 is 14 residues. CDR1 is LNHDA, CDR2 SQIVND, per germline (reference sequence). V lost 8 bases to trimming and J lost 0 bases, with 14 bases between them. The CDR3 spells CASSLRDTSYEQYF. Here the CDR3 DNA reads TGTGCCAGTTCCCTTCGGGACACCTCCTACGAGCAGTACTTC.

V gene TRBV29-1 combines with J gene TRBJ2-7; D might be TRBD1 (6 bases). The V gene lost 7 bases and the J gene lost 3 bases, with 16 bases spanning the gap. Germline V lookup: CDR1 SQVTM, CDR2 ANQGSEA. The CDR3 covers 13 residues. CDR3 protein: CSANTGMGYEQYF. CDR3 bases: TGCAGCGCCAATACAGGGATGGGCTACGAGCAGTACTTC.

As DNA, the CDR3 is TGTGCCAGCAGTTACCAGGTGGACTTCCCAGAGACCCAGTACTTC. Its protein is CASSYQVDFPETQYF. The chain has TRBV6-5 and TRBJ2-5, with TRBD2 as a possible D gene (5 bases). Per germline, CDR1 MNHEY and CDR2 SVGAGI. CDR3 length: 15 residues. V dropped 2 bases and J dropped 4 bases, with 14 bases sitting between them.